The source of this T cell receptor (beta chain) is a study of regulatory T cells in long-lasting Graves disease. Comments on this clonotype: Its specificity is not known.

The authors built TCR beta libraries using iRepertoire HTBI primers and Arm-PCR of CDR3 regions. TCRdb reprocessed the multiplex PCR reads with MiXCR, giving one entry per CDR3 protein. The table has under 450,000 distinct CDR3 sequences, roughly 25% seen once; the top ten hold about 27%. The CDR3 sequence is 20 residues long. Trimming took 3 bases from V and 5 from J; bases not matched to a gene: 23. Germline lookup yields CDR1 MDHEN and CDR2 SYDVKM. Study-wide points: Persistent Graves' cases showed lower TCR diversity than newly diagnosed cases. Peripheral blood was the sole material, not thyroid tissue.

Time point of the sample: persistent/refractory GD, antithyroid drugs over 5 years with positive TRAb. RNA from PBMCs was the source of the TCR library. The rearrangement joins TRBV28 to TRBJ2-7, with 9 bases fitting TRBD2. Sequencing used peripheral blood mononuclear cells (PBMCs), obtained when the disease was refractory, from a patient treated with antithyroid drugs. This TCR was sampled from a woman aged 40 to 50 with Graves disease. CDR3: CASSFNFPRTIQAGGHEQYF. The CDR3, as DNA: TGTGCCAGCAGTTTTAATTTCCCCAGGACCATTCAAGCGGGAGGACACGAGCAGTACTTC.